A single T cell receptor (beta chain) is shown here with its context. Original methodology: Amplifying reference gene primers gave estimates of nucleated cell counts. Clones were read by immunoSEQ multiplex PCR, and TCRdb kept only the in-frame ones, dropping some. V, J and clone size are taken as reported in that table, and D and trimming were inferred from the DNA itself. The repertoire holds about 110,000 clones, with about 64% as singletons. The data are from a study of blood T cell repertoires in COVID-19. At the level of the study: Sites in the United States, Italy and Spain provided acute and convalescent COVID-19 samples. Sample material is recorded as cDNA or gDNA derived from T cells, B-cell-depleted T cells, or PBMCs.

There are 14 residues in the CDR3. Germline CDR1 WNHNN, CDR2 SYGVQD (reference sequence). V gave up 5 bases and J gave up 3 bases; unmatched junction bases: 1. V gene TRBV10-1 combines with J gene TRBJ2-1; 10 bases match TRBD2. This sequence originates from a human donor with acute or convalescent COVID-19. The donor label of this sample is uncertain. Sequencing used peripheral blood. CDR3 in DNA: TGCGCCAGCAGTCCTAGCGGGGGCTACAATGAGCAGTTCTTC. Its translation: CASSPSGGYNEQFF.